This T cell receptor (beta chain) is drawn from a study of cytomegalovirus exposure and HLA in healthy donors (dated by TCRdb to 2015 to 2018). At the level of the whole study: An earlier analysis of approximately 600 of the donors reported 250 to 300 Gb of sequence data and 117 million unique TCR beta sequences from 190 million or so T cells. An early release covering roughly 580 HLA-typed donors comprised 250 to 350 gigabases of sequencing data and approximately 80 million unique TCR sequences. Of the roughly 390 genotyped donors, about 84% fell in the genetic ancestry cluster associated with self-reported Caucasian donors. The study was designed to test whether signatures of past pathogen exposure could be identified by cataloging public T cell receptors. The study used immunosequencing to profile the T cell repertoires of 666 subjects and linked those repertoires to cytomegalovirus serostatus. In addition to the first cohort of around 670 subjects, a separate validation cohort of approximately 110 different subjects was used. High-throughput TCR immunosequencing, statistical association of individual TCRs with disease status, and machine learning were combined to predict cytomegalovirus infection status. A later analysis re-examined previously published TCR beta repertoires from more than 600 donors and added high-resolution HLA genotyping to investigate patterns of TCR occurrence. The later analysis used no new phenotypic data to find candidate immune exposures, relying instead on TCR beta sequences and their occurrence across donors. To decide whether each TCR beta V gene segment behaved as functional or pseudogenic, an earlier analysis of some 540 of the donors relied on high-throughput TCR beta sequencing. Donor age, sex, ethnicity and CMV serostatus were compiled alongside the repertoire data. A later genetic analysis used genome-wide SNP genotypes for about three fifths of the 666 donors, treating that subset as a discovery cohort. All discovery cohort repertoires had been generated on a single sequencing platform. HLA typing included class I and class II loci at four-digit resolution. Typing coverage varied by locus: roughly 629-640 donors for A, B, C, DRB1 and DQB1; 522 for DQA1; around 610 for DPA1; around 490 for DPB1. Roughly five DR-DQ haplotypes were handled as single units for association and clustering, since linkage in the cohort was strong. Among about 360 genotyped donors of the cohort, an average of around 240,000 unique TCR beta nucleotide sequences were sequenced per donor, 15% to 20% of them non-productive. What the authors observed across the whole study: HLA typing was unavailable for some donors at each locus, so association tests used only the typed subset. A few of the identified cytomegalovirus-associated TCR beta chains were confirmed in vitro to be specific for cytomegalovirus antigens. The study listed around 160 TCR beta chains as associated with cytomegalovirus. Sequencing depth was assumed to be roughly uniform across donors in the presence/absence analyses, though that assumption may not hold. The 87-base-pair reads could not distinguish some IMGT-functional V segments, including TRBV6-2 and TRBV6-3, so those segments were excluded. Immune exposure information for the cohort was limited to CMV serostatus. In a later analysis, 16,951 TCR beta sequences were associated with specific HLA alleles at a false discovery rate of 0.05. A later analysis found that most CMV-associated TCR beta chains appeared HLA-restricted, with HLA associations seemingly driven largely by CMV exposure. Across donors, most TCR sequences were observed very rarely, whereas some public TCRs were present in many individuals. A further reported finding was that TCR beta sequences accurately predicted the HLA-A and HLA-B alleles for most subjects in the first cohort. A cluster of highly shared sequence variants was judged likely to represent a technical artifact of the sequencing pipeline. The cohort was sequenced for TCR beta chains only, and without alpha or paired-chain data the features that could be detected were limited. In a later analysis, several top co-occurrence clusters were reported to appear linked to parvovirus B19, influenza, CMV and Epstein-Barr virus. When HLA alleles, especially DR and DQ, strongly co-occurred, TCR associations were difficult to assign to individual alleles. A later genetic analysis reported fewer N-insertions in productive TCRs among donors in an Asian-associated ancestry cluster than the roughly 620-donor mean. Correlated functional status among segregating V segments might be attributable to linkage disequilibrium, but an unknown experimental factor could not be ruled out. The earlier analysis of 587 of the donors excluded 15 to 20 rarely observed V segments, including chromosome 9 orphons, because counts were too low. Cytomegalovirus status was reported to be diagnosed by the classifier with high specificity and sensitivity in both the original and validation cohorts. Compared with equally common non-associated chains, HLA-associated TCR beta chains in a later analysis were more clonally expanded and had lower generation probabilities. In a later genetic analysis, a missense DCLRE1C variant was associated with V-gene and J-gene trimming of TCR beta chains, and the association was replicated in an independent cohort. In an earlier analysis of some 540 of the donors, most TCR beta V segments appeared in productive rearrangements about 90% or about 30% of the time, broadly matching IMGT annotations. According to a later analysis, TCR association rates differed among HLA loci, with DRB1 alleles showing the most associated TCRs and HLA-C alleles showing the fewest. According to the authors, the approach could potentially be generalized to other disease states and immunological phenotypes.

In total, 500 to 700 healthy bone marrow donors made up the cohort. Cohort members were all nominally healthy when sampled, although unrecorded immune exposures were likely present. The donor tested CMV seronegative, placing the donor among the 352 seronegative members of the cohort. Every donor gave a peripheral blood sample, and the peripheral blood mononuclear cells from that sample were used for TCR beta sequencing. The Qiagen DNeasy Blood Extraction Kit was used to extract genomic DNA from the blood cell samples. Between the V and J ends, shortened by 5 bases and 12 bases respectively, the junction contains 11 bases. The CDR1 and CDR2 encoded by the germline V gene (reference sequence) are MNHNY and SVGAGI. The CDR3 holds 11 amino acids from the cysteine to the phenylalanine. Only the CDR3 portion is preserved as DNA: 33 bases, with reading frame beginning at the first base. Note on this clone: It has no known antigen specificity. Within one base of it there is no much larger clone, and no base qualities were kept.

The library relied on the immunoSEQ multiplex PCR assay. For the multiplex PCR, a mixture combining 60 forward primers for TCR Vbeta segments and 13 reverse primers for TCR Jbeta segments was used. The CDR3 region of rearranged TCR beta genes was amplified from genomic DNA by a multiplex PCR assay. The Illumina HiSeq System was used to sequence the amplified TCR beta libraries as 87-base-pair reads. Per the authors' processing: A later analysis tallied tens of millions of unique TCR beta chains across the 666 repertoires, and some 10 million of those chains were shared by two or more donors. Raw reads were error-corrected and collapsed into unique sequences by a nearest-neighbor algorithm in which closely related sequences were merged to remove PCR and sequencing errors. To assign V, D and J gene segments, CDR3 sequences were aligned to IMGT reference sequences. Each retained sequence needed at least a six-nucleotide match to both a V gene segment and a J gene segment. A rearrangement was called productive if the CDR3 had no stop codons and remained in frame with V and J, and every other rearrangement was called non-productive. CDR3 was defined according to IMGT convention as the region running from the second conserved V-encoded cysteine to the conserved J-encoded phenylalanine. The earlier analysis of fewer than 700 of the donors excluded sequences that lacked an unambiguous match to a single V gene segment. An earlier analysis of around 600 of the donors classified V segments as functional when productive rearrangements were above 56.7% and as segregating when the standard deviation between donors was above 5%. A statistical classification framework was developed to diagnose cytomegalovirus status using the catalog of TCR beta chain sequences. V and J gene assignment, in a later analysis, came from comparing TCR nucleotide sequences with IMGT/GENE-DB human TR gene sequences. Using the TCRdist pipeline, a later analysis assigned CDR3 sequences along with most-parsimonious VDJ recombination scenarios. In a later analysis, each TCR beta chain was defined by its CDR3 amino acid sequence together with its V-gene family, and reads without a unique V-gene family were excluded. To address suspected cross-contamination and a sequencing artifact, a later analysis removed around 600 highly shared, low-generation-probability nucleotide sequences. A later analysis calculated a clonal expansion index for each public chain from normalized within-repertoire ranks of inferred template counts. Generation probabilities in a later analysis came from a VDJ recombination model fitted to out-of-frame rearrangements, and those results were checked against IGoR. In a later analysis, TCR-TCR, TCR-HLA and TCR-CMV co-occurrence was scored with hypergeometric tests, and a repertoire-size bias correction was applied to TCR pairs. False discovery rates were estimated in a later analysis by permuting HLA or CMV assignments 20 times. A later analysis grouped co-occurring TCRs with DBSCAN, adding TCRdist sequence similarity when clustering within HLA-allele-positive subsets. For co-occurrence clustering, repertoires with fewer than 30,000 or more than 120,000 public chains were excluded, along with roughly 5 repertoires with anomalous nucleotide sharing. TCRdb limited this immuneACCESS table to in-frame rearrangements with V and J called. A share of clones is missing; checked studies link under half to unresolved V genes, and the rest is unexplained. V, J and clone size were drawn from that table, and D and trimming were deduced from the DNA. Across this sample there are about 180,000 clones, with about 82% seen only once. Approximately 2% of the sample is taken by the ten largest.

This receptor was identified in a woman aged 25 to 39 in good health and CMV-seronegative. The sequence links TRBV6-6 to TRBJ2-1; possibly the D gene is TRBD2, per 5 matching bases. The material sequenced was PBMCs. The CDR3 is CASSTGKGQFF. In nucleotide form, the sequence is TGTGCCAGCAGTACCGGGAAGGGGCAGTTCTTC.